Presented here are 17 T cell receptor beta chains from one specimen sequenced in a study of blood T cells in healthy people across ages. Combining a sample-barcoded 5' primer with a J-beta primer mix, a second PCR ran for 7 to 11 cycles. TCRdb re-called the 5' RACE reads with MiXCR, one entry per CDR3 protein. The sample has about 1,500,000 distinct CDR3 sequences, roughly 40% seen once; the top ten hold 6.5% to 10%. The specimen was blood. The receptors were gathered from a woman aged 18 to 35 in good health.

This clonotype was picked up a small number of times. The chain uses TRBV20-1 and TRBJ2-5; TRBD2 matches at 14 bases. CDR1 and CDR2 from the germline V gene are DFQATT and SNEGSKA (reference sequence). CDR3 length equals 14 residues. After removal of 5 bases from V and 5 bases from J, the junction contained 4 bases not matched to a gene. This CDR3 reads CSARTSGGWETQYF. The CDR3 nucleotides are TGCAGTGCTCGGACTAGCGGGGGGTGGGAGACCCAGTACTTC.

The CDR3 protein is CASSEGTRGSYNEQFF. In DNA, the CDR3 is TGTGCCAGCAGTGAAGGGACTAGAGGATCCTACAATGAGCAGTTCTTC. The V and J genes are TRBV2 and TRBJ2-1; 7 nucleotides align to TRBD2. The CDR3 is 16 amino acids. The junction had 4 bases not matched to a gene; V was cut back by 1 base and J by 1 base. The germline V gene encodes CDR1 SNHLY and CDR2 FYNNEI.

The chain is built from TRBV7-2 and TRBJ2-1; the match to TRBD2 covers 8 bases. The germline V gene encodes CDR1 SGHTA and CDR2 FQGNSA. V lost 7 bases and J lost 6; bases outside the gene matches: 17. This CDR3 is 17 amino acids long. The CDR3 region is CASTPPFGTRLSNEQFF. In DNA, the CDR3 is TGTGCCAGCACCCCCCCGTTTGGGACTAGATTGAGCAATGAGCAGTTCTTC. Based on the CDR3 plus reference TRBV7-2 and TRBJ2-1, the full variable domain is GAGVSQSPSNKVTEKGKDVELRCDPISGHTALYWYRQSLGQGLEFLIYFQGNSAPDKSGLPSDRFSAERTGGSVSTLTIQRTQQEDSAVYLCASTPPFGTRLSNEQFFGPGTRLTVL.

This clonotype was detected only a few times. The rearrangement uses TRBV30 and TRBJ2-7; 13 bases are a match to TRBD2. The V and J ends lost 2 bases and 2 bases, in that order; junction bases with no gene match: 6. Germline CDR1 GTSNPN, CDR2 SVGIG (reference sequence). CDR3 size: 16 residues. CDR3 in DNA: TGTGCCTGGAGTAAGATAGGACTAGCGGGGGCCTACGAGCAGTACTTC. As protein: CAWSKIGLAGAYEQYF.

The rearrangement uses TRBV5-6 and TRBJ2-7; D is unclear. The CDR3 contains 15 residues. V was shortened by 0 bases and J by 6 bases, with 16 bases between the two germline ends. Per germline, CDR1 SGHDT and CDR2 YYEEEE. CDR3 sequence: CASSLGLTPGSEQYF. CDR3 nucleotides: TGTGCCAGCAGCTTGGGTCTCACCCCCGGAAGCGAGCAGTACTTC.

This clonotype was recorded a few times. V gene TRBV4-1 combines with J gene TRBJ2-1; 14 bases are shared with TRBD2. Losses at the gene ends were 1 base for V and 2 bases for J; bases not matched to a gene: 4. The length of the CDR3 is 18 residues. The germline gives CDR1 MGHRA, CDR2 YSYEKL. The CDR3 DNA reads as TGCGCCAGCAGCCAAGGGGGACTAGCGGGAGTTACCTACAATGAGCAGTTCTTC. Amino acid sequence: CASSQGGLAGVTYNEQFF.

This chain connects TRBV7-9 to TRBJ2-5, with unresolved D. Germline CDR1 and CDR2: SEHNR and FQNEAQ (reference sequence). V was shortened by 6 bases and J by 14 bases, with 22 bases between the two germline ends. The CDR3 runs to 13 residues. CDR3 sequence: CASRSFGSYEQYF. The CDR3 region has the DNA TGTGCCAGCAGATCGTTTGGTAGCTACGAGCAATACTTC.

This chain joins TRBV5-1 and TRBJ1-2, with a weak D call TRBD1 (6 bases). V gave up 4 bases and J gave up 6 bases, with 16 bases separating them. This CDR3 is 14 amino acids long. Germline V gives CDR1 SGHRS, CDR2 YFSETQ. Here the CDR3 reads CASSPAGQGNGYTF. In DNA, the CDR3 is TGCGCCAGCAGCCCGGCGGGGCAGGGGAATGGCTACACCTTC. The variable domain in full, with the rest retrieved from reference TRBV5-1 and TRBJ1-2, is KAGVTQTPRYLIKTRGQQVTLSCSPISGHRSVSWYQQTPGQGLQFLFEYFSETQRNKGNFPGRFSGRQFSNSRSEMNVSTLELGDSALYLCASSPAGQGNGYTFGSGTRLTVV.

This sequence joins TRBV20-1 and TRBJ2-1; D is unresolved. V lost 3 bases and J lost 2, with 14 bases in between. Per germline, CDR1 DFQATT and CDR2 SNEGSKA (reference sequence). The CDR3 contains 15 residues. DNA for the CDR3: TGCAGTGCTAGTGGCCCATTAGGTCCCTACAATGAGCAGTTCTTC. Translated: CSASGPLGPYNEQFF.

This clonotype was seen a handful of times. The rearrangement joins TRBV7-2 to TRBJ2-2, with D possibly TRBD1 on 5 matching bases. CDR1 is SGHTA and CDR2 is FQGNSA in the germline V gene. CDR3 length: 17 amino acids. Trimming stripped 2 bases from V and 2 bases from J, with 15 bases between. The CDR3, as DNA: TGTGCCAGCAGCTTATTAGGTGACAGCGACAACACCGGGGAGCTGTTTTTT. Its protein product is CASSLLGDSDNTGELFF.

This clonotype was seen just once. The chain links TRBV7-2 to TRBJ2-1; 10 bases line up with TRBD2. The CDR3 contains 15 residues. CDR1 and CDR2 (germline): SGHTA, FQGNSA. V dropped 4 bases and J dropped 9; count of bases not matched to a gene: 9. The CDR3 bases are TGTGCCAGCAGCTGGGGGCTAGCGGGAGCTGGTGAGCAGTTCTTC. This gives the protein CASSWGLAGAGEQFF.

The J gene is TRBJ1-3, the V gene TRBV9, with no clear D. V was shortened by 0 bases and J by 1 base, with 5 bases between the two germline ends. The CDR3 is made up of 14 amino acids. CDR1 is SGDLS and CDR2 is YYNGEE in the germline V gene. The CDR3: CASSVGSSGNTIYF. CDR3 nucleotide sequence: TGTGCCAGCAGCGTAGGAAGTTCTGGAAACACCATATATTTT.

This clonotype was found once. A junction boundary mismatches the germline segment, possibly from a read error. The rearrangement joins TRBV10-2 to TRBJ1-2; 7 bases match TRBD1. Germline CDR1 is WSHSY and CDR2 is SAAADI. The length of the CDR3 is 15 residues. In DNA form, the CDR3 reads TGCGCCAGCAGCAAGGCCACGACAGGGTCGGGTGGCTGCACCTTC. Translation gives CASSKATTGSGGCTF.

This clonotype turned up a few times. J is TRBJ2-4 and V is TRBV10-3, with a possible D match to TRBD2 (6 bases). The V and J ends lost 2 bases and 5 bases respectively, with 7 bases between them. This CDR3 is 13 amino acids long. Germline values: CDR1 ENHRY, CDR2 SYGVKD. CDR3 in amino acids: CAISEGGENIQYF. In DNA form, the CDR3 reads TGTGCCATCAGTGAGGGAGGGGAAAACATTCAGTACTTC.

This clonotype showed up just a few times. The V gene is TRBV2, the J gene TRBJ1-1; a possible D gene is TRBD1 (5 bases). V was clipped by 2 bases and J by 7 bases, with 11 bases between them. CDR1 is SNHLY, CDR2 FYNNEI, per germline. The CDR3 is made up of 13 amino acids. The DNA for the CDR3 is TGTGCCAGCAGTGAATTAGGGACCGGTGAAGCTTTCTTT. This codes for CASSELGTGEAFF.

V is TRBV9 and J is TRBJ2-1; the match to TRBD2 covers 7 bases. There are 15 residues in the CDR3. V dropped 4 bases and J dropped 5; count of bases not matched to a gene: 9. Germline CDR1 SGDLS, CDR2 YYNGEE. The CDR3 region is CASSPLGGSHNEQFF. The CDR3 DNA reads TGTGCCAGCAGCCCTCTGGGGGGGTCGCACAATGAGCAGTTCTTC.

The rearrangement links TRBV2 to TRBJ1-4; 8 positions match TRBD1. Looked up from germline, CDR1 is SNHLY and CDR2 is FYNNEI. There are 12 residues in the CDR3. V lost 8 bases to trimming and J lost 7 bases; unmatched junction nucleotides: 3. Written as DNA, the CDR3 is TGTGCCAGCGGTACAGGGGGTGAAAAACTGTTTTTT. Its protein is CASGTGGEKLFF.